The 30 T cell receptor beta chains below were found in one sample sequenced in a study of regulatory T cells in long-lasting Graves disease (dated by TCRdb to the early 2020s). The time point label, as the study defines it: persistent/refractory GD, antithyroid drugs over 5 years with positive TRAb. For both TCR sequencing and RNA sequencing, RNA was extracted from PBMCs in TRIzol. Library preparation used multiplex PCR. Sequencing used an Illumina HiSeq 4000. CDR3 regions were amplified by Arm-PCR with iRepertoire HTBI primers to construct TCR beta libraries. TCRdb trimmed public reads at Q25 via fastp, called clones via MiXCR and kept in-frame beta chains. Merged by CDR3 protein, the rows form single entries marked with the most common genes and DNA. In this sample the table shows about 310,000 distinct CDR3 sequences, roughly a fifth of which occur a single time. Around three fifths of the sample goes to the ten largest clones.

Sequencing was performed on peripheral blood mononuclear cells (PBMCs), taken when the disease was refractory, from a patient treated with antithyroid drugs. The source is a female donor with Graves disease.

This clonotype was counted at least ten times. The V call is TRBV5-4, the J call TRBJ1-2; the D is unclear. The CDR3 sequence is 13 residues long. With 4 bases removed from V and 2 bases from J, the gap between germline ends came to 9 bases. Germline CDR1 is SGHNT and CDR2 is YYREEE (reference sequence). This CDR3 reads CASSASMNYGYTF. CDR3 DNA: TGTGCCAGCAGCGCATCGATGAACTATGGCTACACCTTC.

This clonotype showed up just a few times. This chain uses TRBV7-6 with TRBJ2-2; TRBD1 might be the D (5 bases). This CDR3 region has 16 residues. Germline CDR1 reads SGHVS; CDR2 reads FNYEAQ. Trimming stripped 2 bases from V and 1 base from J, with 11 bases between. The CDR3 spells CASSLNQGVNTGELFF. DNA for the CDR3: TGTGCCAGCAGCTTAAATCAAGGGGTGAACACCGGGGAGCTGTTTTTT.

This chain connects TRBV5-4 to TRBJ2-2; D gene unclear. The V gene's germline CDR1 is SGHNT and CDR2 YYREEE (reference sequence). The V and J ends lost 4 bases and 6 bases respectively, with 10 bases between them. The length of the CDR3 is 13 residues. The CDR3 sequence is CASSNSWSGELFF. CDR3 nucleotides: TGTGCCAGCAGCAACAGTTGGTCCGGGGAGCTGTTTTTT.

The gene calls are TRBV19 and TRBJ1-1; TRBD1 is a possible D gene (5 bases). This CDR3 is built from 15 residues. Trimming stripped 2 bases from V and 0 bases from J, with 10 bases between. In germline, CDR1 is LNHDA, CDR2 SQIVND (reference sequence). The CDR3 loop is CASSILGGLNTEAFF. The CDR3 region has the DNA TGTGCCAGTAGTATATTGGGGGGACTGAACACTGAAGCTTTCTTT.

In the case of this clonotype: One junction end disagrees with the germline gene, perhaps due to a read error. The V and J genes are TRBV10-2 and TRBJ2-2; D may correspond to TRBD1 or TRBD2 (6 bases each). CDR1 is WSHSY, CDR2 SAAADI, per germline. This CDR3 has 15 amino acids. CDR3 sequence reads: CASSGRGRNPGELFF. The CDR3 bases are TGCGCCAGCAGTGGGAGGGGGAGGAACCCCGGGGAGCTGTTTTTT.

This clonotype has a count of ten or more. The chain is built from TRBV12-3 or TRBV12-4 and TRBJ1-1; TRBD1 might be the D (6 bases). Trimming removed 6 bases at V and 9 bases at J, with 20 bases between. CDR3 length equals 14 residues. For the CDR3, the DNA is TGTGCCAGCAGGGAGGGGGGGAGTTCCCCTCAAGCTTTCTTT. This codes for CASREGGSSPQAFF.

This clonotype was recorded at least ten times. The V call is TRBV27, the J call TRBJ1-5; a weak D match, TRBD1 (5 bases). CDR3 length: 14 amino acids. Trimming left V 3 bases short and J 2 bases short, with 8 bases between. From germline, CDR1 is MNHEY and CDR2 SMNVEV (reference sequence). DNA for the CDR3: TGTGCCAGCAGTTTGTTAGGGGGCAATCAGCCCCAGCATTTT. Residues: CASSLLGGNQPQHF.

This clonotype was seen repeatedly, ten times or more. Here the CDR3 DNA reads TGTGCCAGCAGCCCTGACCCCAGGGGCTACGAGCAGTACTTC. Protein product: CASSPDPRGYEQYF. The genes are TRBV7-6 and TRBJ2-7; a weak D match, TRBD1 (6 bases). V shed 5 bases and J shed 3 bases, with 14 bases lying between them. Germline values: CDR1 SGHVS, CDR2 FNYEAQ. There are 14 residues in the CDR3.

This sequence joins TRBV7-2 and TRBJ2-7, with 8 bases aligning to TRBD2. CDR1 is SGHTA, CDR2 FQGNSA, per germline. Unmatched junction bases numbered 5, after V lost 1 base and J lost 6 bases. The CDR3 is made up of 14 amino acids. The CDR3 is CASSLDGRAGEQYF. CDR3 nucleotides: TGTGCCAGCAGCTTAGACGGGAGGGCTGGCGAGCAGTACTTC.

This clonotype was seen ten or more times. The chain uses TRBV28 and TRBJ1-1; D gene unclear. Per the germline V gene, CDR1 is MDHEN and CDR2 is SYDVKM. The CDR3 runs to 12 residues. Trimming pared 6 bases from V and 1 base from J, leaving 6 bases between. The CDR3 DNA reads TGTGCCAGCAGCTTTCGGAACACTGAAGCTTTCTTT. Amino acids: CASSFRNTEAFF.

This clonotype has just a few counts. V gene TRBV7-9 combines with J gene TRBJ2-5; a possible D gene is TRBD2 (5 bases). The CDR3 loop spans 16 amino acids. The V gene lost 5 bases and the J gene lost 3 bases, with 19 bases spanning the gap. CDR1 is SEHNR and CDR2 is FQNEAQ in the germline V gene (reference sequence). The CDR3 bases are TGTGCCAGCAGCCCCGGGCGAGCGGTACCCGAAGAGACCCAGTACTTC. Its protein is CASSPGRAVPEETQYF.

There are a few counts of this clonotype. The chain uses TRBV6-1 and TRBJ2-4; the match to TRBD2 covers 7 bases. Per the germline V gene, CDR1 is MNHNS and CDR2 is SASEGT. J lost 1 base, V lost 7 bases, and 13 bases had no gene match. The length of the CDR3 is 17 residues. CDR3 bases: TGTGCCAGCAAGGCGGGAGTCGGGGATTCGGCCAAAAACATTCAGTACTTC. It translates to CASKAGVGDSAKNIQYF.

In this sample, this clonotype turned up many times. This chain connects TRBV28 to TRBJ1-4; 9 bases are a match to TRBD1. The CDR3 sequence is 14 residues long. CDR1 and CDR2 (germline): MDHEN, SYDVKM. J was trimmed by 5 bases and V by 7 bases; bases with no gene match: 5. The CDR3: CASTDGTGNEKLFF. The DNA of the CDR3 is TGTGCCAGCACTGACGGGACAGGGAATGAAAAACTGTTTTTT.

On this clonotype itself: A read error is the likely source, as a far larger clone sits one nucleotide away. The J gene is TRBJ2-5, the V gene TRBV9; no clear D. This CDR3 region has 10 residues. Germline V lookup: CDR1 SGDLS, CDR2 YYNGEE. The CDR3 protein is CAGSQETQYF. In nucleotides, the CDR3 is TGTGCCGGCAGCCAAGAGACCCAGTACTTC.

This clonotype was counted a few times. The chain is built from TRBV20-1 and TRBJ2-5; tentative D call: TRBD2 (6 bases). V shed 2 bases and J shed 1 base, with 14 bases lying between them. CDR1 is DFQATT and CDR2 is SNEGSKA in the germline V gene (reference sequence). This CDR3 is 15 amino acids long. CDR3: CSARLGSGLQETQYF. In DNA form, the CDR3 reads TGCAGTGCTAGACTCGGTAGCGGACTCCAAGAGACCCAGTACTTC.

This clonotype appeared a few times. The rearrangement uses TRBV12-3 or TRBV12-4 and TRBJ2-7; no firm D call. V lost 4 bases to trimming and J lost 5 bases, with 15 bases between them. CDR3 length: 14 amino acids. The CDR3 coding sequence is TGTGCCAGCAGTTCCGTCTTCGATACAAACGAGCAGTACTTC. It yields the protein CASSSVFDTNEQYF.

The chain couples TRBV24-1 to TRBJ2-1, with 8 positions matching TRBD2. Looked up from germline, CDR1 is KGHDR and CDR2 is SFDVKD. The V and J ends lost 2 bases and 3 bases, in that order; junction bases with no gene match: 5. The CDR3 contains 16 residues. The CDR3 here is CATSDWGSGSYNEQFF. CDR3 coding DNA: TGTGCCACCAGTGATTGGGGGAGCGGGAGCTACAATGAGCAGTTCTTC.

This clonotype was observed many times. The J gene is TRBJ1-1, the V gene TRBV6-2 or TRBV6-3, with D uncertain. Germline CDR1 and CDR2: MNHEY and SVGEGT. Trimming removed 6 bases at V and 3 bases at J, with 8 bases between. The CDR3 consists of 12 residues. CDR3 nucleotides: TGTGCCAGCAGGGTAGGACACACTGAAGCTTTCTTT. Protein: CASRVGHTEAFF.

The chain links TRBV18 to TRBJ2-2; D is unresolved. Trimming left V 3 bases short and J 7 bases short, with 3 bases between. The CDR3 is 11 amino acids. Germline V gene sequence: CDR1 KGHSH, CDR2 LQKENI. The CDR3: CASSPDGELFF. CDR3 bases: TGTGCCAGCTCACCGGACGGGGAGCTGTTTTTT. The full variable domain, in which reference TRBV18 and TRBJ2-2 provide the parts outside the CDR3, is NAGVMQNPRHLVRRRGQEARLRCSPMKGHSHVYWYRQLPEEGLKFMVYLQKENIIDESGMPKERFSAEFPKEGPSILRIQQVVRGDSAAYFCASSPDGELFFGEGSRLTVL.

The rearrangement uses TRBV5-1 and TRBJ2-7; 13 nucleotides agree with TRBD2. V gave up 0 bases and J gave up 4 bases; unmatched junction bases: 10. Germline assignment: CDR1 SGHRS and CDR2 YFSETQ. This CDR3 has 18 residues. CDR3 protein: CASSLEGLAGEIVYEQYF. The DNA for the CDR3 is TGCGCCAGCAGCTTGGAAGGACTAGCGGGGGAGATTGTGTACGAGCAGTACTTC.

For this clonotype: A much larger clone sits a single nucleotide away, making a read error possible. V gene TRBV18 combines with J gene TRBJ1-2; the D gene is possibly TRBD1 (5 bases). CDR3 length equals 15 residues. Per the germline V gene, CDR1 is KGHSH and CDR2 is LQKENI. CDR3 residues: CASSLDSRANCGYTF. The CDR3 nucleotides are TGTGCCAGCTCGTTGGACTCCAGGGCCAACTGTGGCTACACCTTC.

Notes on this clonotype: A much larger clone lies one base from this, so it may be a read error. This chain uses TRBV24-1 with TRBJ1-5; D is undetermined. The CDR3 has 19 amino acids. Per germline, CDR1 KGHDR and CDR2 SFDVKD. The DNA of the CDR3 is TGTGTCACCACCCTATTTGCAGTGAGAAATTCTGGTCTACATCAGCCCCAGCATTTT. This gives the protein CVTTLFAVRNSGLHQPQHF.

The chain recombines TRBV7-8 with TRBJ2-6; unclear D gene. Germline assignment: CDR1 SGHVS and CDR2 FQNEAQ. V lost 5 bases, J lost 2 bases, and 7 bases lay in between. The CDR3 is made up of 14 amino acids. CDR3 loop: CASSTRPGANVLTF. CDR3 coding DNA: TGTGCCAGCAGCACACGGCCTGGGGCCAACGTCCTGACTTTC. Full variable domain (rest looked up from reference TRBV7-8 and TRBJ2-6): GAGVSQSPRYKVAKRGQDVALRCDPISGHVSLFWYQQALGQGPEFLTYFQNEAQLDKSGLPSDRFFAERPEGSVSTLKIQRTQQEDSAVYLCASSTRPGANVLTFGAGSRLTVL.

The V and J genes are TRBV27 and TRBJ1-5; D is uncertain. V was clipped by 1 base and J by 7 bases, with 8 bases between them. CDR3 length: 13 amino acids. Per germline, CDR1 MNHEY and CDR2 SMNVEV (reference sequence). In DNA, the CDR3 is TGTGCCAGCAGTTTATACCCGGGGCAGCCCCAGCATTTT. Translating it yields CASSLYPGQPQHF.

A few counts support this clonotype. V and J are TRBV6-1 and TRBJ1-5; D remains ambiguous. Germline V gene data show CDR1 as MNHNS and CDR2 as SASEGT. V was cut by 5 bases and J by 6 bases, with 11 bases left in between. The CDR3 contains 13 residues. The CDR3 nucleotides read TGTGCCAGCAGTACCGGGTTCGGTCAGCCCCAGCATTTT. Protein product: CASSTGFGQPQHF.

The CDR3 protein is CASSKKGTLGWQFF. The CDR3 bases are TGTGCCAGCAGCAAAAAGGGCACCCTGGGTTGGCAGTTCTTC. This chain links TRBV6-1 with TRBJ2-1; D is ambiguous. V was pared by 6 bases and J by 12 bases, with 21 bases between. CDR3 length: 14 amino acids. Germline V lookup: CDR1 MNHNS, CDR2 SASEGT.

This clonotype was recorded at least ten times. CDR3 amino acids: CASSLETGNYEQYF. Here the CDR3 DNA reads TGTGCCAGCAGCCTTGAGACAGGGAACTACGAGCAGTACTTC. The chain couples TRBV14 to TRBJ2-7, with TRBD1 matching over 7 bases. Germline V gene data show CDR1 as SGHDN and CDR2 as FVKESK. The CDR3 is 14 residues long. Trimming at V came to 4 bases and at J to 3 bases, leaving 6 bases not matched to a gene.

The CDR3 region is CASSEMGGDPSEQYF. The CDR3 DNA reads as TGTGCCAGCAGTGAAATGGGAGGGGATCCCTCCGAGCAGTACTTC. This chain uses TRBV2 with TRBJ2-7, with 7 bases fitting TRBD2. The CDR3 runs 15 residues. The V segment lost 2 bases and the J segment 6 bases; nucleotides outside the gene matches: 10. From germline, CDR1 is SNHLY and CDR2 FYNNEI.

This clonotype was picked up a small number of times. V is TRBV20-1 and J is TRBJ2-7, with TRBD2 matching over 9 bases. V lost 6 bases to trimming and J lost 2 bases; unmatched junction nucleotides: 8. The CDR3 extends over 14 amino acids. Germline assignment: CDR1 DFQATT and CDR2 SNEGSKA (reference sequence). This CDR3 is CSATPGLAAYEQYF. The CDR3 DNA is TGCAGTGCAACACCGGGACTAGCAGCCTACGAGCAGTACTTC.

The V and J genes are TRBV24-1 and TRBJ1-5; the D gene is possibly TRBD1 (5 bases). Deletions cut 4 bases from V and 6 bases from J, with 6 bases between. There are 12 residues in the CDR3. The germline V gene has CDR1 KGHDR and CDR2 SFDVKD. CDR3: CATSDQGQPQHF. In DNA, the CDR3 is TGTGCCACCAGTGACCAGGGTCAGCCCCAGCATTTT.